One sample yielded the 9 T cell receptor beta chains listed below, sequenced in a study of control samples from healthy donors and cancer patients. Libraries were prepared by immunoSEQ multiplex PCR; TCRdb keeps only in-frame clonotypes and omits some of them. The sample lists about 270,000 clones; over 75% were seen once. Material: PBMCs. Source of these receptors: a woman aged 55-69 years with lung cancer.

V and J are TRBV5-4 and TRBJ2-7; 9 bases match TRBD1. The CDR3 is 14 amino acids. In germline, CDR1 is SGHNT, CDR2 YYREEE (reference sequence). V lost 4 bases and J lost 3; bases outside the gene matches: 5. The CDR3: CASSLQGARYEQYF. As DNA, the CDR3 is TGTGCCAGCAGCCTACAGGGGGCTCGCTACGAGCAGTACTTC.

J is TRBJ1-5 and V is TRBV2, with D possibly matching TRBD1 (6 bases). Germline loops: CDR1 SNHLY, CDR2 FYNNEI. The CDR3 totals 13 residues. V was shortened by 4 bases and J by 7 bases, with 11 bases between the two germline ends. The CDR3 loop reads CASSAGEVQPQHF. The CDR3 DNA reads as TGTGCCAGCAGTGCAGGGGAGGTCCAGCCCCAGCATTTT.

CDR3 in DNA: TGCGCCAGCAGCTTGGAAGTGGGAATGAACACTGAAGCTTTCTTT. This gives the protein CASSLEVGMNTEAFF. The J gene is TRBJ1-1, the V gene TRBV5-1, with D unclear. V lost 0 bases and J lost 0, with 9 bases in between. This CDR3 contains 15 residues. Germline CDR1 SGHRS, CDR2 YFSETQ.

The J gene is TRBJ2-3, the V gene TRBV4-1, with no clear D. Trimming removed 0 bases from V and 1 base from J, with 11 bases in between. CDR1 is MGHRA, CDR2 YSYEKL, per germline. The CDR3 is 16 amino acids. This CDR3 is CASSQDRRFGTDTQYF. The CDR3 DNA sequence: TGCGCCAGCAGCCAAGATCGGCGTTTTGGCACAGATACGCAGTATTTT.

A note on this clone: An end of the junction does not agree with germline; a read error may underlie this. This sample also contains other DNA sequences that code for the same CDR3. The rearrangement links TRBV19 to TRBJ1-1; D is uncertain. The CDR3 has 12 residues. Looked up from germline, CDR1 is LNHDA and CDR2 is SQIVND (reference sequence). The CDR3 DNA is TGTGCCAGTAGCATAGATCCCGCTGAAGCTTTCTTT. It yields the protein CASSIDPAEAFF.

In the case of this clone: Other DNA sequences of this sample code for an identical CDR3. The DNA for the CDR3 is TGTGCCAGCAGCTTAGCCGGGACAGGGAACACCGGGGAGCTGTTTTTT. Translation gives CASSLAGTGNTGELFF. This rearrangement joins TRBV7-8 to TRBJ2-2, with TRBD1 matching 8 bases. The germline V gene encodes CDR1 SGHVS and CDR2 FQNEAQ. Trimming removed 0 bases from V and 1 base from J; junction bases left unmatched: 1. The CDR3 consists of 16 residues.

In its sample, this clone was seen a few times. This chain connects TRBV15 to TRBJ1-5; 10 bases map to TRBD1. This CDR3 has 16 amino acids. Unmatched junction bases numbered 4, after V lost 1 base and J lost 4 bases. Germline V gives CDR1 LNHNV, CDR2 YYDKDF (reference sequence). CDR3: CATSRGGTGVNQPQHF. The CDR3 nucleotides read TGTGCCACCAGCAGAGGAGGGACAGGGGTTAATCAGCCCCAGCATTTT.

The chain is built from TRBV5-5 and TRBJ1-1, with no clear D. Deletions cut 0 bases from V and 11 bases from J, with 14 bases between. Germline V gene sequence: CDR1 SGHKS, CDR2 YYEKEE (reference sequence). The CDR3 is made up of 13 amino acids. The CDR3 DNA reads TGTGCCAGCAGCTTGGCGAACTCACAGCCGGCTTTCTTT. Translated, it gives CASSLANSQPAFF.

The chain links TRBV7-9 to TRBJ1-2; D is uncertain. V lost 0 bases and J lost 0, with 5 bases in between. CDR3 size: 14 residues. CDR1 and CDR2 (germline): SEHNR, FQNEAQ (reference sequence). The CDR3 here is CASSLAVANYGYTF. For the CDR3, the DNA is TGTGCCAGCAGCTTAGCGGTAGCTAACTATGGCTACACCTTC.